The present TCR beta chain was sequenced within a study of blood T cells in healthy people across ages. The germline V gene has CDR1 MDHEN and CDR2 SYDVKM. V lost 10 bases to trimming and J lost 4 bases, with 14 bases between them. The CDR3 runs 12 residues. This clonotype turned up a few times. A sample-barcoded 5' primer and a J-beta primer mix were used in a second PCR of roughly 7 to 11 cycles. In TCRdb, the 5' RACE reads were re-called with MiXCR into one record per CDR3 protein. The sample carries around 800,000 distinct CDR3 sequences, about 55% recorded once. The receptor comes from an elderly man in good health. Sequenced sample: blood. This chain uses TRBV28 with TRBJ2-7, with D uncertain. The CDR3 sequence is CAIGKGVYEQYF. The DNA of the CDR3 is TGTGCCATCGGCAAGGGCGTTTACGAGCAGTACTTC.